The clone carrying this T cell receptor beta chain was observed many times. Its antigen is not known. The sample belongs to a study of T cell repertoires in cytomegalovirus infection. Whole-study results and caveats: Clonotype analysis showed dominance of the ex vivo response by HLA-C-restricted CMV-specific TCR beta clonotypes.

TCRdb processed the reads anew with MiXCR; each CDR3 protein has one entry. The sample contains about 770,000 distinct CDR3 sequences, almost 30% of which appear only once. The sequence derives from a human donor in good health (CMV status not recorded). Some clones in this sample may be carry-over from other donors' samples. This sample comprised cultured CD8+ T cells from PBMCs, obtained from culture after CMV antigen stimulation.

The CDR3 coding sequence is TGTGCCAGCAGCTCCTTCAATCAGCCCCAGCATTTT. Translation gives CASSSFNQPQHF. The V gene is TRBV7-8, the J gene TRBJ1-5, with D unclear. The CDR3 consists of 12 residues. CDR1 and CDR2 (germline): SGHVS, FQNEAQ. V was trimmed by 4 bases and J by 3 bases, leaving 4 bases between them.